Below are 31 T cell receptor beta chains sequenced from a single sample in a study of T cell repertoires in cytomegalovirus infection. TCRdb used MiXCR to reprocess the reads, holding one entry per CDR3 protein. Of around 440,000 distinct CDR3 sequences listed, 11% are singletons. The sample consisted of PBMCs. The receptors stem from a human donor in good health (CMV status not recorded). Some clones in this sample may be carry-over from other donors' samples.

This clonotype has just a few counts. V gene TRBV27 combines with J gene TRBJ2-5; 9 bases align to TRBD1. Germline CDR1 and CDR2: MNHEY and SMNVEV (reference sequence). V trimming: 3 bases; J trimming: 1 base; junction bases outside the gene matches: 9. This CDR3 spans 17 amino acids. This CDR3 is CASSFTYRGRTQETQYF. The DNA of the CDR3 is TGTGCCAGCAGTTTTACATACAGGGGGCGAACCCAAGAGACCCAGTACTTC.

This clonotype was seen only a few times. This chain joins TRBV29-1 and TRBJ1-2; 10 nucleotides align to TRBD1. Germline V CDR1 and CDR2: SQVTM, ANQGSEA. The CDR3 sequence is 15 residues long. After removal of 0 bases from V and 7 bases from J, the junction contained 8 bases not matched to a gene. The CDR3 DNA sequence: TGCAGCGTTGAAGACCTCGACAGGGGGCTTTCTGGCTACACCTTC. Translating gives CSVEDLDRGLSGYTF.

This clonotype occurred many times. The chain links TRBV6-5 to TRBJ1-5; TRBD1 matches 9 bases. Germline values: CDR1 MNHEY, CDR2 SVGAGI. CDR3 length equals 15 residues. The V and J ends lost 5 bases and 7 bases, in that order; junction bases with no gene match: 9. CDR3 loop: CASSPTTGGGQPQHF. The CDR3 DNA reads as TGTGCCAGCAGTCCGACGACAGGGGGGGGGCAGCCCCAGCATTTT.

This clonotype was counted many times. The genes are TRBV7-9 and TRBJ2-1; 10 bases agree with TRBD2. The J segment lost 3 bases and the V segment lost 5 bases, leaving 13 bases of the junction unmatched. Germline V gene sequence: CDR1 SEHNR, CDR2 FQNEAQ (reference sequence). The CDR3 totals 18 residues. The CDR3 region is CASSTRTSGAPFYNEQFF. The CDR3, as DNA: TGTGCCAGCAGCACCCGGACTAGCGGAGCTCCCTTCTACAATGAGCAGTTCTTC.

The gene calls are TRBV7-3 and TRBJ2-1; 8 bases align to TRBD2. Germline lookup yields CDR1 SGHTA and CDR2 FQGTGA. The ends lost 5 bases at V and 14 bases at J; junction bases unmatched: 11. This CDR3 has 13 amino acids. DNA of the CDR3: TGTGCCAGCAGCCCGGGACTAGGGTTGGACAAGTTCTTC. Translated, it gives CASSPGLGLDKFF. The whole variable domain, remainder taken from reference TRBV7-3 and TRBJ2-1, is GAGVSQTPSNKVTEKGKYVELRCDPISGHTALYWYRQSLGQGPEFLIYFQGTGAADDSGLPNDRFFAVRPEGSVSTLKIQRTERGDSAVYLCASSPGLGLDKFFGPGTRLTVL.

This clonotype was seen a few times. The chain recombines TRBV20-1 with TRBJ1-5; D not certain. V was pared by 1 base and J by 1 base, with 5 bases between. CDR3 length: 13 residues. Germline CDR1 is DFQATT and CDR2 is SNEGSKA (reference sequence). The CDR3 sequence: CSARGESNQPQHF. The DNA for the CDR3 is TGCAGTGCTAGAGGGGAAAGCAATCAGCCCCAGCATTTT.

The chain is built from TRBV23-1 and TRBJ2-5; the match to TRBD1 covers 8 bases. TRBV23-1 is treated as an ORF (open reading frame) with a function not yet certain. With V trimmed by 8 bases and J by 5 bases, 7 bases remained unmatched. The CDR3 consists of 13 residues. As DNA, the CDR3 is TGCGCCAGCGGGGGACAGGAACAGGAGACCCAGTACTTC. Its translation is CASGGQEQETQYF.

The J gene is TRBJ2-1, the V gene TRBV14; D unresolved. Germline CDR1 and CDR2: SGHDN and FVKESK. This CDR3 region has 14 residues. Trimming left V 3 bases short and J 5 bases short, with 11 bases between. The DNA for the CDR3 is TGTGCCAGCAGCCATGTCCCTGAGAACAATGAGCAGTTCTTC. Translated: CASSHVPENNEQFF.

J is TRBJ2-7 and V is TRBV19; D is possibly TRBD1 or TRBD2 (6 bases each). The germline CDR1 and CDR2 sequences are LNHDA and SQIVND (reference sequence). The CDR3 runs to 16 residues. With 0 bases removed from V and 3 bases from J, the gap between germline ends came to 15 bases. The chain's CDR3 is CASSIDVGGTDYEQYF. The CDR3 nucleotides read TGTGCCAGTAGTATAGATGTCGGGGGCACGGACTACGAGCAGTACTTC. Variable domain in full (rest from reference TRBV19 and TRBJ2-7): DGGITQSPKYLFRKEGQNVTLSCEQNLNHDAMYWYRQDPGQGLRLIYYSQIVNDFQKGDIAEGYSVSREKKESFPLTVTSAQKNPTAFYLCASSIDVGGTDYEQYFGPGTRLTVT.

This clonotype occurred many times. This chain uses TRBV29-1 with TRBJ2-1, with 9 bases fitting TRBD2. Germline loops: CDR1 SQVTM, CDR2 ANQGSEA. J lost 5 bases, V lost 4 bases, and 12 bases had no gene match. This CDR3 comprises 16 residues. CDR3 loop: CSVGGRVWEVNNEQFF. DNA of the CDR3: TGCAGCGTTGGCGGGAGGGTTTGGGAAGTTAACAATGAGCAGTTCTTC.

This clonotype was seen ten or more times. V is TRBV12-3 or TRBV12-4 and J is TRBJ1-2, with a tentative D call TRBD1 (5 bases). The CDR3 sequence is 11 residues long. Trimming cost V 3 bases and J 7 bases, with 6 bases left between them. The CDR3 here is CASSLGRGYTF. The CDR3 DNA sequence: TGTGCCAGCAGTTTGGGACGTGGCTACACCTTC.

This clonotype showed up just a few times. The chain uses TRBV5-1 and TRBJ1-2; D may be TRBD1 (6 bases). The V gene lost 4 bases and the J gene lost 6 bases, with 16 bases spanning the gap. The CDR3 is 14 amino acids. Per germline, CDR1 SGHRS and CDR2 YFSETQ. The CDR3 nucleotides read TGCGCCAGCAGCATAGCACAGGGTGCGGATGGCTACACCTTC. Protein sequence: CASSIAQGADGYTF.

This clonotype appeared many times. The chain employs TRBV11-1 and TRBJ1-2; D unclear. CDR1 is SGHAT, CDR2 FQDESV, per germline (reference sequence). The CDR3 is made up of 17 amino acids. With 2 bases removed from V and 3 bases from J, the gap between germline ends came to 19 bases. CDR3 protein: CASSLFQPGTRHYGYTF. The CDR3, as DNA: TGTGCCAGCAGCTTATTTCAACCAGGCACCCGTCACTATGGCTACACCTTC.

This clonotype was observed many times. V gene TRBV2 combines with J gene TRBJ1-4; TRBD1 might be the D (6 bases). The CDR3 covers 15 residues. Germline assignment: CDR1 SNHLY and CDR2 FYNNEI. V was clipped by 6 bases and J by 7 bases, with 18 bases between them. The CDR3 region has the DNA TGTGCCAGCAGCGGGGGCTCACCGGGGAGTGAAAAACTGTTTTTT. This sequence encodes CASSGGSPGSEKLFF.

This clonotype appeared a few times. V is TRBV29-1 and J is TRBJ1-5, with 9 bases matching TRBD1. Germline V gene lookup returns CDR1 SQVTM and CDR2 ANQGSEA. Losses at the gene ends were 6 bases for V and 5 bases for J; bases not matched to a gene: 5. The CDR3 is made up of 13 amino acids. The CDR3: CSVLTGGDQPQHF. CDR3 DNA: TGCAGCGTATTAACAGGGGGCGATCAGCCCCAGCATTTT.

CDR3 residues: CASSSTFGHSYNEQFF. CDR3 nucleotide sequence: TGTGCCAGCAGCTCTACCTTCGGACACAGTTACAATGAGCAGTTCTTC. The rearrangement joins TRBV9 to TRBJ2-1, with TRBD1 as a possible D gene (5 bases). The length of the CDR3 is 16 residues. In germline, CDR1 is SGDLS, CDR2 YYNGEE. Trimming removed 4 bases at V and 4 bases at J, with 18 bases between.

The chain joins TRBV12-3 or TRBV12-4 to TRBJ2-7; tentative D call: TRBD2 (6 bases). Trimming took off 1 base at V and 5 bases at J, with 6 bases between the two ends. The CDR3 loop spans 12 amino acids. DNA of the CDR3: TGTGCCAGCAGTTTAGGACTAGACGAGCAGTACTTC. The encoded protein is CASSLGLDEQYF.

This chain joins TRBV5-5 and TRBJ2-4; unclear D gene. The CDR3 has 15 amino acids. Germline V gene lookup returns CDR1 SGHKS and CDR2 YYEKEE (reference sequence). V lost 0 bases and J lost 11, with 18 bases in between. In nucleotides, the CDR3 is TGTGCCAGCAGCTTGGGGCCCCAGCGAGATTGGTTTCAGTACTTC. Translating gives CASSLGPQRDWFQYF. The variable domain in full, completed from reference TRBV5-5 and TRBJ2-4, reads DAGVTQSPTHLIKTRGQQVTLRCSPISGHKSVSWYQQVLGQGPQFIFQYYEKEERGRGNFPDRFSARQFPNYSSELNVNALLLGDSALYLCASSLGPQRDWFQYFGAGTRLSVL.

This sequence joins TRBV6-5 and TRBJ2-5; 10 nucleotides line up with TRBD1. This CDR3 spans 13 amino acids. Germline lookup yields CDR1 MNHEY and CDR2 SVGAGI. With V trimmed by 6 bases and J by 7 bases, 5 bases remained unmatched. DNA for the CDR3: TGTGCCAGCAGAGGACAGGGGGGTAGGACCCAGTACTTC. It encodes CASRGQGGRTQYF.

This clonotype was detected ten times or more. This chain connects TRBV11-2 to TRBJ2-7, with D perhaps being TRBD1 or TRBD2 (6 bases each). This CDR3 region has 15 residues. Germline CDR1 SGHAT, CDR2 FQNNGV. The V end was cut by 5 bases, the J end by 4 bases, with 18 bases between. CDR3 residues: CASSPIWGAGYEQYF. The CDR3 region has the DNA TGTGCCAGCAGCCCGATTTGGGGGGCTGGGTACGAGCAGTACTTC. The full variable domain, rest sourced from reference TRBV11-2 and TRBJ2-7, is EAGVAQSPRYKIIEKRQSVAFWCNPISGHATLYWYQQILGQGPKLLIQFQNNGVVDDSQLPKDRFSAERLKGVDSTLKIQPAKLEDSAVYLCASSPIWGAGYEQYFGPGTRLTVT.

This clonotype has a handful of counts. The genes are TRBV29-1 and TRBJ2-5; possibly TRBD2 for D (5 bases). Germline V lookup: CDR1 SQVTM, CDR2 ANQGSEA. V was shortened by 5 bases and J by 2 bases, with 9 bases between the two germline ends. This CDR3 is 12 amino acids long. The CDR3 reads CSVKRSQETQYF. CDR3 sequence (DNA): TGCAGCGTTAAGCGGTCTCAAGAGACCCAGTACTTC.

The rearrangement uses TRBV3-1 and TRBJ1-1; D might be TRBD1 (6 bases). Germline CDR1 reads LGHDT; CDR2 reads YNNKEL (reference sequence). Trimming removed 7 bases at V and 5 bases at J, with 14 bases between. CDR3 length: 13 amino acids. CDR3 sequence: CASNLQGSTEAFF. CDR3 in DNA: TGTGCCAGCAACCTACAGGGAAGTACTGAAGCTTTCTTT.

The chain uses TRBV2 and TRBJ1-1, with 7 nucleotides matching TRBD1. The length of the CDR3 is 12 residues. J was trimmed by 8 bases and V by 7 bases; bases with no gene match: 7. From germline, CDR1 is SNHLY and CDR2 FYNNEI. CDR3: CASTSQGREAFF. DNA of the CDR3: TGTGCCAGCACCTCACAGGGGAGAGAAGCTTTCTTT.

The chain uses TRBV12-3 or TRBV12-4 and TRBJ1-1; D not certain. This CDR3 comprises 13 residues. Trimming took 3 bases from V and 3 from J, leaving 8 bases between them. The CDR3: CASSLGVYTEAFF. CDR3 nucleotides: TGTGCCAGCAGTTTGGGAGTATACACTGAAGCTTTCTTT.

The chain carries TRBV20-1 and TRBJ2-3; 7 bases are a match to TRBD1. The germline V gene encodes CDR1 DFQATT and CDR2 SNEGSKA (reference sequence). The CDR3 consists of 17 residues. The ends lost 7 bases at V and 4 bases at J; junction bases unmatched: 20. CDR3 loop: CSVERQGMRHKSDTQYF. The CDR3 region has the DNA TGCAGTGTCGAAAGACAGGGAATGAGGCACAAGTCAGATACGCAGTATTTT.

There are a few counts of this clonotype. The J gene is TRBJ2-1, the V gene TRBV6-2 or TRBV6-3, with 9 bases that match TRBD2. The V gene end was trimmed by 2 bases and the J gene end by 6 bases; junction bases not matched to a gene: 8. CDR3 length: 16 amino acids. The germline V gene encodes CDR1 MNHEY and CDR2 SVGEGT. The CDR3 region has the DNA TGTGCCAGCAGTTACGGGCTAGCGGGGCGTCGCAATGAGCAGTTCTTC. Encoded protein: CASSYGLAGRRNEQFF.

This clonotype came up many times. The V gene is TRBV11-2, the J gene TRBJ2-3, with D perhaps given as TRBD1 or TRBD2 (5 bases each). CDR3 length equals 14 residues. V was clipped by 3 bases and J by 1 base, with 8 bases between them. Germline lookup yields CDR1 SGHAT and CDR2 FQNNGV. The chain's CDR3 is CASSFGGGTDTQYF. The CDR3 DNA reads as TGTGCCAGCAGCTTTGGGGGTGGCACAGATACGCAGTATTTT. Together with reference TRBV11-2 and TRBJ2-3, the CDR3 gives the full variable domain: EAGVAQSPRYKIIEKRQSVAFWCNPISGHATLYWYQQILGQGPKLLIQFQNNGVVDDSQLPKDRFSAERLKGVDSTLKIQPAKLEDSAVYLCASSFGGGTDTQYFGPGTRLTVL.

This clonotype was observed a single time. The rearrangement uses TRBV7-4 and TRBJ2-7; 10 bases align to TRBD1. The germline V gene encodes CDR1 SGHVT and CDR2 SQSDAQ. The CDR3 is made up of 15 amino acids. V gave up 5 bases and J gave up 1 base; unmatched junction bases: 5. The CDR3: CASSGGTGVSYEQYF. The CDR3 DNA reads TGTGCCAGCAGCGGCGGGACAGGGGTTTCCTACGAGCAGTACTTC. The full variable domain, with the rest looked up from reference TRBV7-4 and TRBJ2-7, is GAGVSQSPRYKVAKRGRDVALRCDSISGHVTLYWYRQTLGQGSEVLTYSQSDAQRDKSGRPSGRFSAERPERSVSTLKIQRTEQGDSAVYLCASSGGTGVSYEQYFGPGTRLTVT.

This clonotype was counted at least ten times. The rearrangement links TRBV20-1 to TRBJ2-1; TRBD2 might be the D (5 bases). Germline values: CDR1 DFQATT, CDR2 SNEGSKA (reference sequence). V was cut by 3 bases and J by 4 bases, with 10 bases left in between. This CDR3 spans 13 amino acids. The CDR3 reads CSARRSEYNEQFF. In DNA, the CDR3 is TGCAGTGCTAGGCGTAGCGAATACAATGAGCAGTTCTTC.

This clonotype was picked up a small number of times. The CDR3, as DNA: TGTGCCAGCAGTGGGGAGGGATCGCAGCCCCAGCATTTT. Residues: CASSGEGSQPQHF. The chain has TRBV2 and TRBJ1-5; D unclear. Trimming left V 4 bases short and J 7 bases short, with 11 bases between. The CDR3 is 13 amino acids. Germline CDR1 and CDR2: SNHLY and FYNNEI.

This clonotype was counted at least ten times. The chain uses TRBV15 and TRBJ1-2; D is unresolved. This CDR3 region has 16 residues. CDR1 and CDR2 from the germline V gene are LNHNV and YYDKDF (reference sequence). Trimming stripped 0 bases from V and 1 base from J, with 12 bases between. The CDR3 here is CATSREGGSFNYGYTF. CDR3 coding DNA: TGTGCCACCAGCAGAGAAGGAGGCAGCTTTAACTATGGCTACACCTTC. The full variable domain, completed using reference TRBV15 and TRBJ1-2, is DAMVIQNPRYQVTQFGKPVTLSCSQTLNHNVMYWYQQKSSQAPKLLFHYYDKDFNNEADTPDNFQSRRPNTSFCFLDIRSPGLGDTAMYLCATSREGGSFNYGYTFGSGTRLTVV.